One and the same sample provided the 5 T cell receptor beta chains below, sequenced in a study of T-cell reconstitution after alpha-beta-depleted transplantation in children. Using unique molecular identifiers, the investigators prepared the TCRbeta library. TCRdb analysed the PCR reads with MiXCR anew, one entry per CDR3 protein. The data contain 600,000 or so distinct CDR3 sequences, more than 20% of them singletons. The source was PBMCs, mostly from graft donor cells, collected 360 days after TCRalphabeta/CD19-depleted stem cell transplant. Receptors originate from a boy in the first two years of life who had a stem cell transplant for acute myeloid leukemia, so the T cells may come from the graft donor.

This clonotype was found a few times. The chain links TRBV5-8 to TRBJ2-1, with a tentative D call TRBD1 (5 bases). Germline V lookup: CDR1 SGHTS, CDR2 YDEGEE. Deletions cut 3 bases from V and 5 bases from J, with 12 bases between. This CDR3 spans 14 amino acids. In nucleotides, the CDR3 is TGTGCCAGCAGCTCCCTAGGGGCCAACAATGAGCAGTTCTTC. Amino acid sequence: CASSSLGANNEQFF. Full variable domain (outside the CDR3, taken from reference TRBV5-8 and TRBJ2-1): EAGVTQSPTHLIKTRGQQATLRCSPISGHTSVYWYQQALGLGLQFLLWYDEGEERNRGNFPPRFSGRQFPNYSSELNVNALELEDSALYLCASSSLGANNEQFFGPGTRLTVL.

The chain links TRBV20-1 to TRBJ2-1; TRBD1 matches at 10 bases. The CDR3 is 12 residues long. Germline V gene sequence: CDR1 DFQATT, CDR2 SNEGSKA (reference sequence). The V segment lost 1 base and the J segment 10 bases; nucleotides outside the gene matches: 1. DNA of the CDR3: TGCAGTGCTAGAGCGGACAGGGGGGAGCAGTTCTTC. Translated, it gives CSARADRGEQFF.

CDR3 bases: TGTGCCAGCAGCGTAGGGGGGACTAGCGGGGCCACCACAGATACGCAGTATTTT. It specifies CASSVGGTSGATTDTQYF. The chain recombines TRBV9 with TRBJ2-3, with 13 bases that match TRBD2. Germline V gives CDR1 SGDLS, CDR2 YYNGEE. J lost 2 bases, V lost 0 bases, and 6 bases had no gene match. The CDR3 runs to 18 residues.

This chain connects TRBV6-1 to TRBJ2-3; D possibly corresponds to TRBD1 (5 bases). The CDR3 is made up of 14 amino acids. The V gene's germline CDR1 is MNHNS and CDR2 SASEGT. The V end lost 4 bases, the J end lost 4 bases, and 12 bases lay between the germline ends. CDR3 protein: CASSVLQGPDTQYF. CDR3 bases: TGTGCCAGCAGTGTGCTTCAGGGTCCAGATACGCAGTATTTT.

The rearrangement joins TRBV11-2 to TRBJ1-6; 9 nucleotides agree with TRBD1. Germline trimming cut 2 bases from V and 9 bases from J; bases unmatched to any gene: 14. This CDR3 spans 18 amino acids. Germline V lookup: CDR1 SGHAT, CDR2 FQNNGV. The CDR3 sequence: CASSLNPLGTGHRSPLHF. The CDR3 DNA is TGTGCCAGCAGCTTAAACCCCCTTGGGACAGGGCATCGTTCACCCCTCCACTTT.